This T cell receptor (beta chain) was recorded in a study of beta chain features in type 1 diabetes. This clone was picked up a small number of times. As yet, its antigen is unknown. Study-level results: A PCR bias possibly favoring shorter templates would apply equally to patients and controls. VDJ junctions sequenced from type 1 diabetes patients showed fewer insertions and more deletions.

The isolated RNA, all of it, was reverse transcribed, so expressed TCRB transcripts were what got sequenced. Only in-frame clones appear in the TCRdb table, and some are missing; sequencing was by immunoSEQ multiplex PCR. This table has 300,000 to 400,000 clones, less than 10% appearing once. CD4+ naive, central memory, regulatory and stem cell-like memory subsets were isolated by sorting on CD45RO/CCR7/CD25/CD127/CD95/CD27. V shed 4 bases and J 6 bases; nucleotides not matched to a gene: 6. CDR1 SGHRS and CDR2 YFSETQ come from the germline V gene. The CDR3 sequence is 15 residues long. The sequence was collected from a woman under 30 in good health. The sequenced material came from central memory CD4+ T cells from blood. The V gene is TRBV5-1, the J gene TRBJ2-2; 10 bases match TRBD1. The CDR3 loop is CASSTTGGIAGELFF. The CDR3 bases are TGCGCCAGCAGCACGACAGGGGGCATAGCCGGGGAGCTGTTTTTT.